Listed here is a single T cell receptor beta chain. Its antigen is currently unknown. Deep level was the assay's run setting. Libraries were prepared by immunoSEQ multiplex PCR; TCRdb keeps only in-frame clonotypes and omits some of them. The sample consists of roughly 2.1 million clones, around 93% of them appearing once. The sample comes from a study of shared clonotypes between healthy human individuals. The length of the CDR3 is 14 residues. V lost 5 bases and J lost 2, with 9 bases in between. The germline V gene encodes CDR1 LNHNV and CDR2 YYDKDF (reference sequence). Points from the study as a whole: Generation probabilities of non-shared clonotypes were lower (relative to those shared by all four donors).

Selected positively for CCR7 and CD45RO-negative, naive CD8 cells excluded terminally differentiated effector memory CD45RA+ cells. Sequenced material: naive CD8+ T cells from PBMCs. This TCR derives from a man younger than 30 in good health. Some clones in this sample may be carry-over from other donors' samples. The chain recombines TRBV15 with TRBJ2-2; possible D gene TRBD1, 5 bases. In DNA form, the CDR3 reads TGTGCCACCAGCCACGGACAAAACACCGGGGAGCTGTTTTTT. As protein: CATSHGQNTGELFF.